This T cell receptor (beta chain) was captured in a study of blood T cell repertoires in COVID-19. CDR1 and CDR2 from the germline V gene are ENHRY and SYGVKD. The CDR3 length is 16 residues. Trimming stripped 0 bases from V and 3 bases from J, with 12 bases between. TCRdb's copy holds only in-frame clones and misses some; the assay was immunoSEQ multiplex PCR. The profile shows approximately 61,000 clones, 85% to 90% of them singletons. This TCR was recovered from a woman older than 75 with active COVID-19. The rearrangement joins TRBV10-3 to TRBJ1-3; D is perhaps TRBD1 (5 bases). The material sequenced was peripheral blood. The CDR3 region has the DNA TGTGCCATCAGTGAGTCAGCAGGGTCGGGTGGAAACACCATATATTTT. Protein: CAISESAGSGGNTIYF.